This TCR beta chain is drawn from a study of OX40 agonist ivuxolimab in advanced cancers. Sequencing used immunoSEQ multiplex PCR; TCRdb keeps in-frame clones, though not all of them. The sample shows around 76,000 clones, 70% to 90% of them seen only once. Points from the study as a whole: Partial responders receiving 0.1-3.0 mg/kg showed among the lowest clonal expansion. Antigen specificity was not determined for the expanded peripheral T cells.

Points on this clone: Its specificity is unknown.

The TCR comes from an adult with an advanced solid tumor such as melanoma, head and neck, liver or kidney cancer. This specimen was CD4+ or CD8+ T cells sorted from blood, taken in a trial of the OX40 agonist ivuxolimab.

In DNA form, the CDR3 reads TGCGCCAGCAGCCAAGAGTCCGTATACAATGAGCAGTTCTTC. Its translation is CASSQESVYNEQFF. The chain joins TRBV4-1 to TRBJ2-1; D is unclear. The CDR3 extends over 14 amino acids. Per germline, CDR1 MGHRA and CDR2 YSYEKL. The ends were cut back, 0 bases at V and 4 bases at J, with 7 bases in the middle.